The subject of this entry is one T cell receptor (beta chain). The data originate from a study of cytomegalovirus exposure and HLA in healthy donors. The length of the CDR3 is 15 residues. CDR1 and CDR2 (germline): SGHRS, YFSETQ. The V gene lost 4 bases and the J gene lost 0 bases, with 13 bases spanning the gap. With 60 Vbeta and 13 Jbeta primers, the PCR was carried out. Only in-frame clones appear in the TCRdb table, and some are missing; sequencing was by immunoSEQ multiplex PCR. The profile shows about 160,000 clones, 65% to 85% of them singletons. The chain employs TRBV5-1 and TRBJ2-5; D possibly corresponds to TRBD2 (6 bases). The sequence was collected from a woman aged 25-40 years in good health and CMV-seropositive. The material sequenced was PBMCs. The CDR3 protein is CASSLLGLYQETQYF. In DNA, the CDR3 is TGCGCCAGCAGCCTACTGGGACTTTACCAAGAGACCCAGTACTTC.